The sequence of this T cell receptor (beta chain) was determined in a study of blood T cell repertoires in COVID-19. Across the whole study: Samples came from the United States, Italy and Spain, spanning acute and convalescent COVID-19. PBMCs, B-cell-depleted T cells, or T cells provided the cDNA or gDNA that made up the material.

To note about this clone: Its ends do not fully match the called genes, so a read error is possible.

Authors' analysis steps: How many nucleated cells were present was estimated from reference gene primer amplification. Measured with immunoSEQ multiplex PCR; TCRdb has only the in-frame clones, and not every one. From that table come the V and J calls and clone size; the DNA was used to work out D and trimming. The sample includes approximately 110,000 clones, more than 80% of them seen just once. CDR3 length: 14 residues. Germline assignment: CDR1 SNHLY and CDR2 FYNNEI. The source is a human donor in a cohort sampled during active COVID-19. The V and J genes are TRBV2 and TRBJ2-7; 12 bases are a match to TRBD1. Sequencing was carried out using peripheral blood. The CDR3: CASSEGTGGISHPF. The CDR3 DNA reads as TGTGCCAGCAGTGAGGGGACAGGGGGCATTTCACATCCCTTC.